The entry that follows covers one T cell receptor beta chain sequence. This receptor's antigen is unknown. No base quality values were provided; no much bigger clone lies one nucleotide off. TCRbeta CDR3 regions were amplified from genomic DNA using the immunoSEQ Assay, a bias-controlled multiplex PCR. As for the original processing: The number of nucleated cells in each sample was estimated from the amplification of reference gene primers within the assay. To quantify the absolute abundance of each unique TCRbeta CDR3 rearrangement, sequence reads were collapsed and filtered. For each sample, productive Simpson clonality was calculated as the square root of Simpson's diversity index over productive rearrangements. TCRdb provides this immuneACCESS table in a form limited to in-frame rearrangements. Some clones are lacking; in checked studies, under half of them reflect an unresolved V gene, and why the rest are absent is not known. V, J and clone size are taken as reported in that table, and D and trimming were inferred from the DNA itself. This sample gives 100,000 to 150,000 clones in total; approximately 85% of them show up just once. Jointly, the top ten make up about 6.9% of the sample.

The data originate from a study of blood T cell repertoires in COVID-19 (dated by TCRdb to about 2020). About the full investigation: Collaborator samples came from the United States, Italy and Spain and covered acute and convalescent phases of COVID-19. The repertoires were made available in a free public database intended to serve as a resource for research on the immune response to SARS-CoV-2. Samples were obtained from the ongoing ImmuneRACE study (first 160 participants) and from 1,254 subjects provided by 6 global collaborators. A de-identified subject ID, COVID-19 status, age in years and sex were almost always included in the sample metadata. The dataset comprised deeply sampled blood TCRbeta repertoires from subjects exposed to, actively infected with, or recovered from COVID-19. The material from the prospective study consisted of cDNA or gDNA derived from T cells, B-cell-depleted T cells, or PBMCs. HLA class I and class II types, where available, came from metadata supplied by the sample provider rather than from assay-based typing. Paper-wide results and their limitations: Clinical and demographic metadata were provided uncurated, with the amount varying by source and participant.

The CDR3 covers 14 residues, taking in both the cysteine and the phenylalanine. Only the CDR3 DNA is retained, 42 bases long and in frame from the first base. CDR1 SGHTA and CDR2 FQGNSA were looked up in the germline V gene. The V end loses 3 bases and the J end loses 2 bases, and a stretch of 10 bases separates them. Collaborating institutions collected whole blood in K2EDTA tubes following their own protocols. For TCRbeta analysis, collaborators shipped samples as frozen whole blood, isolated PBMCs, or DNA extracted from either of those sample types. The TCR was taken from a man at least 80 years old with active or convalescent COVID-19. The chain employs TRBV7-2 and TRBJ2-5; there is no confident call for the D gene. Sequencing was carried out using peripheral blood. The DNA sequence reads TGTGCCAGCAGCTTGGCGACAAATCAAGAGACCCAGTACTTC. It is translated as CASSLATNQETQYF.